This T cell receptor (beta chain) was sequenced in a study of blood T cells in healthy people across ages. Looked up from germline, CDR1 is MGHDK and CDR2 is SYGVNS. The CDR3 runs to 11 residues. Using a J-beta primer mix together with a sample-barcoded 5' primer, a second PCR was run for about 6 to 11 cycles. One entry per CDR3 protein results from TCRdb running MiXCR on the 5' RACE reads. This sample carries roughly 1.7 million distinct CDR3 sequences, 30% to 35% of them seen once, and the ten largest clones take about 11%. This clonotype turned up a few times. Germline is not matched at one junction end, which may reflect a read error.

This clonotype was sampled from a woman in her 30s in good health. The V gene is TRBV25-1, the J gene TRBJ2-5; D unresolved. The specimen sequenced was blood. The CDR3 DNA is TGTGCCAGCAGTCCCCACGAGACCCGGTACTTC. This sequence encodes CASSPHETRYF.